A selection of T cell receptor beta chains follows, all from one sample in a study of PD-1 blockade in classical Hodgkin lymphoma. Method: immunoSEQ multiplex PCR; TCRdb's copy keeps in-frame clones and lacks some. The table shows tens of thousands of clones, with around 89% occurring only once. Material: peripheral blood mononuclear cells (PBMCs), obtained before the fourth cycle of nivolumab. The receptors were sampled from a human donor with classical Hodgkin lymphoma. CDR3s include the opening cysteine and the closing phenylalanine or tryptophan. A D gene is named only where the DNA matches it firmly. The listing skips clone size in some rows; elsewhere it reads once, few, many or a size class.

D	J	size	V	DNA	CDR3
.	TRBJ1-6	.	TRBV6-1	TGTGCCAGCACTCGCGAGGGAGGGAGCAATTCACCCCTCCACTTT	CASTREGGSNSPLHF
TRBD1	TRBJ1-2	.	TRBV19	TGTGCCAGTAGTTTCACCCCTGACAGGGGGAATGGCTACACCTTC	CASSFTPDRGNGYTF
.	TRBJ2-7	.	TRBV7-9	TGTGCCAGCAGCCCCGAACCGGGAGACAGCCCCGACGAGCAGTACTTC	CASSPEPGDSPDEQYF
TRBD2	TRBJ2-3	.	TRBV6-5	TGTGCCAGCAGTTACCGTCCTAGCGGGGTAACAGATACGCAGTATTTT	CASSYRPSGVTDTQYF
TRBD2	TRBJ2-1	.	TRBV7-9	TGTGCCAGCAGCTTAGAGGGGACTAACCCTTACAATGAGCAGTTCTTC	CASSLEGTNPYNEQFF
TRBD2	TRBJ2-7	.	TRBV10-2	TGCGCCAGCATCCCTAGCGGGAGTTACGAGCAGTACTTC	CASIPSGSYEQYF
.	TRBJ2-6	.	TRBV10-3	TGTGCCACCGGGACACTTGGGGACTCTGGGGCCAACGTCCTGACTTTC	CATGTLGDSGANVLTF
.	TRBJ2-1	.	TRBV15	TGTGCCACCAGCAGAGAAGGAACTAACTACAATGAGCAGTTCTTC	CATSREGTNYNEQFF
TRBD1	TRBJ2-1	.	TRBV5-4	TGTGCCAGCAGCACACAACAGGGGCCGATTGAGCAGTTCTTC	CASSTQQGPIEQFF
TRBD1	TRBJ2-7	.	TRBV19	TGTGCCAGTCAGCCAGGGTTCGACAGGGGTCACTACGAGCAGTACTTC	CASQPGFDRGHYEQYF
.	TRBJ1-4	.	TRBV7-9	TGTGCCAGCAGCTTAGGGCGGCTTAATGAAAAACTGTTTTTT	CASSLGRLNEKLFF
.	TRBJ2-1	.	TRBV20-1	TGCAGGACGGGATACAATGAGCAGTTCTTC	CRTGYNEQFF
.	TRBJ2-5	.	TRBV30	TGTGCCTGGAGGGGAGGGGGCGTTTGGGAGACCCAGTACTTC	CAWRGGGVWETQYF
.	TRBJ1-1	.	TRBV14	TGTGCCAGCAGCCAAGGCCCCAGCAGGGGAAGGTTCACTGAAGCTTTCTTT	CASSQGPSRGRFTEAFF
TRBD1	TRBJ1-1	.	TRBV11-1	TGTGCCAGCAGCTTCCGGGACAGCAAGGCGTACACTGAAGCTTTCTTT	CASSFRDSKAYTEAFF
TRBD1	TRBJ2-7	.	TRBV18	TGTGCCAGCTCACGTATGGGACAGGGGTCCTACGAGCAGTACTTC	CASSRMGQGSYEQYF
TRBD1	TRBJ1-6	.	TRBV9	TGTGCCAGCAGCGTAGAGTCAGGGGGCTCACCCCTCCACTTT	CASSVESGGSPLHF
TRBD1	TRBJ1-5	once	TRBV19	TGTGCCAGTAGATTCGTAACAGGGGCTAACAATCAGCCCCAGCATTTT	CASRFVTGANNQPQHF
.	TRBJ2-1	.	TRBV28	TGTGCCAGCAGTTTTTGGGCTAGCAGTACCAATGAGCAGTTCTTC	CASSFWASSTNEQFF
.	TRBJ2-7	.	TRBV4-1	TGCGCCAGCAGCCAAGCCTCTCTGTACGAGCAGTACTTC	CASSQASLYEQYF
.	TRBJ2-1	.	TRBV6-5	TGTGCCAGCAGTCCGCCGAGCTCCTACAATGAGCAGTTCTTC	CASSPPSSYNEQFF
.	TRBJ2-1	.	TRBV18	TGTGCCAGCTCACCGATGAATCACCCGAGCTCCTACAATGAGCAGTTCTTC	CASSPMNHPSSYNEQFF
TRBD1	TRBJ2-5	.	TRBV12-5	TGTGCTAGTGGTTACGACCCGGGACAGGGGCCAGAGACCCAGTACTTC	CASGYDPGQGPETQYF